This T cell receptor (beta chain) is drawn from a study of cytomegalovirus exposure and HLA in healthy donors. The study's findings and limits: Three chains linked to CMV were shown in vitro to be specific for CMV antigens.

The length of the CDR3 is 14 residues. In germline, CDR1 is SEHNR, CDR2 FQNEAQ (reference sequence). V was clipped by 5 bases and J by 2 bases, with 12 bases between them. The data were produced by immunoSEQ multiplex PCR, yet TCRdb's version contains in-frame clones alone and is incomplete. The data hold a few hundred thousand clones, with 88% observed a single time. As concerns this clone: Its target is not known.

This receptor was obtained from a man aged 25-45 years in good health and CMV-seronegative. The sequencing sample was made of PBMCs. The chain links TRBV7-9 to TRBJ2-5, with D possibly matching TRBD2 (6 bases). The CDR3 sequence is CASSPGREQETQYF. The CDR3, as DNA: TGTGCCAGCAGCCCCGGGCGGGAACAAGAGACCCAGTACTTC.